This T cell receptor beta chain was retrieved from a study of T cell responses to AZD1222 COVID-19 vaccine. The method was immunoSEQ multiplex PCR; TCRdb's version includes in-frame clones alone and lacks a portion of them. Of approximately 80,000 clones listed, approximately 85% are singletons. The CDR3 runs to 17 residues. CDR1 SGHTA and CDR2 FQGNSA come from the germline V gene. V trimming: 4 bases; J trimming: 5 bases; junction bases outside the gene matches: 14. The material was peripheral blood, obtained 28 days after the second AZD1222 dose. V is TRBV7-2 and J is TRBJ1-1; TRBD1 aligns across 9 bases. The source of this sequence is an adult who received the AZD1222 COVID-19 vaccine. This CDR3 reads CASSSRTSGQGKTEAFF. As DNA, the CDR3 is TGTGCCAGCAGCTCCCGCACCTCGGGACAGGGAAAAACTGAAGCTTTCTTT. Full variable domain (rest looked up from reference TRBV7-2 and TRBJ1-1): GAGVSQSPSNKVTEKGKDVELRCDPISGHTALYWYRQSLGQGLEFLIYFQGNSAPDKSGLPSDRFSAERTGGSVSTLTIQRTQQEDSAVYLCASSSRTSGQGKTEAFFGQGTRLTVV.